Listed here are 17 T cell receptor beta chains from one sample, sequenced in a study of blood T cell repertoires in COVID-19. TCRdb's copy holds only in-frame clones and misses some; the assay was immunoSEQ multiplex PCR. The top ten clones hold 1% to 1.3% of a sample with under 500,000 clones, approximately 90% of them seen once. Sequenced material: PBMCs or T cells enriched from blood (not recorded which). The receptors come from a man between 25 and 39 years old who had recovered from COVID-19.

CDR3 sequence: CASSRSSGTNEQFF. The CDR3 DNA reads as TGCGCCAGCAGCCGATCTAGCGGAACGAATGAGCAGTTCTTC. V usage is TRBV4-1 and J usage is TRBJ2-1; TRBD2 matches at 7 bases. Looked up from germline, CDR1 is MGHRA and CDR2 is YSYEKL. The length of the CDR3 is 14 residues. Unmatched junction bases numbered 7, after V lost 4 bases and J lost 7 bases.

This clone has a single count. The chain is built from TRBV9 and TRBJ1-2; D may be TRBD1 (5 bases). Germline CDR1 and CDR2: SGDLS and YYNGEE. This CDR3 has 15 residues. Trimming took off 5 bases at V and 4 bases at J, with 18 bases between the two ends. CDR3 sequence: CASRGTGSGGYGYTF. CDR3 DNA: TGTGCCAGCAGAGGGACGGGCTCCGGGGGCTATGGCTACACCTTC.

V and J are TRBV6-5 and TRBJ1-1; TRBD1 matches 8 bases. Trimming at V came to 5 bases and at J to 4 bases, leaving 6 bases not matched to a gene. The CDR3 sequence is 14 residues long. Looked up from germline, CDR1 is MNHEY and CDR2 is SVGAGI. CDR3 sequence (DNA): TGTGCCAGCAGTCAGCAGGGGGCTGGCACTGAAGCTTTCTTT. Its translation: CASSQQGAGTEAFF.

The J gene is TRBJ1-1, the V gene TRBV4-1; 9 bases fit TRBD1. Germline V gene sequence: CDR1 MGHRA, CDR2 YSYEKL. This CDR3 spans 15 amino acids. V shed 2 bases and J 5 bases; nucleotides not matched to a gene: 6. The CDR3 DNA reads TGCGCCAGCAGCCAACAAGACAGGGGGAGAACTGAAGCTTTCTTT. Its translation: CASSQQDRGRTEAFF.

The genes are TRBV19 and TRBJ2-4; D not certain. The V end lost 1 base, the J end lost 0 bases, and 7 bases lay between the germline ends. The CDR3 has 15 amino acids. CDR1 LNHDA and CDR2 SQIVND come from the germline V gene (reference sequence). The CDR3 loop is CASSIGHIAKNIQYF. DNA of the CDR3: TGTGCCAGTAGTATAGGACATATAGCCAAAAACATTCAGTACTTC.

J is TRBJ1-6 and V is TRBV5-1; 7 bases are shared with TRBD1. Germline-derived CDR1 and CDR2 are SGHRS and YFSETQ. With 1 base clipped from V and 11 bases from J, the junction kept 6 bases outside the gene matches. The CDR3 loop spans 14 amino acids. The CDR3 is CASSLSGTETPLHF. CDR3 nucleotide sequence: TGCGCCAGCAGCTTGTCCGGGACAGAAACACCCCTCCACTTT.

The table lists this clone with a few counts. The CDR3 DNA reads TGTGCCAGCAGTTTTTTGGGGGGGCGTCGCACAGATACGCAGTATTTT. Amino acid sequence: CASSFLGGRRTDTQYF. The V call is TRBV28, the J call TRBJ2-3, with a weak D call TRBD2 (7 bases). Trimming stripped 3 bases from V and 1 base from J, with 14 bases between. The CDR3 extends over 16 amino acids. Germline loops: CDR1 MDHEN, CDR2 SYDVKM.

The gene calls are TRBV4-1 and TRBJ2-1; TRBD2 matches 10 bases. V was pared by 4 bases and J by 1 base, with 4 bases of the junction left unmatched. CDR3 size: 16 residues. CDR1 and CDR2 from the germline V gene are MGHRA and YSYEKL. The DNA for the CDR3 is TGCGCCAGCAGCCGAAAAGCGGGAGGGTCCTACAATGAGCAGTTCTTC. It is translated as CASSRKAGGSYNEQFF.

The J gene is TRBJ1-5, the V gene TRBV10-3, with 7 bases lining up with TRBD1. This CDR3 region has 15 residues. The germline V gene has CDR1 ENHRY and CDR2 SYGVKD. With V trimmed by 1 base and J by 2 bases, 2 bases remained unmatched. The chain's CDR3 is CAISEYTGGNQPQHF. Written as DNA, the CDR3 is TGTGCCATCAGTGAGTACACAGGGGGCAATCAGCCCCAGCATTTT.

The chain employs TRBV5-1 and TRBJ2-5; 11 bases align to TRBD2. There are 15 residues in the CDR3. Germline V gives CDR1 SGHRS, CDR2 YFSETQ. The J segment lost 3 bases and the V segment lost 6 bases, leaving 7 bases of the junction unmatched. CDR3 amino acids: CASTPSTSGKETQYF. The CDR3 DNA follows: TGCGCCAGCACCCCGTCGACTAGCGGGAAAGAGACCCAGTACTTC.

V and J are TRBV7-8 and TRBJ2-7; TRBD1 aligns across 7 bases. CDR3 length: 15 residues. Germline CDR1 is SGHVS and CDR2 is FQNEAQ. V lost 5 bases and J lost 2; bases outside the gene matches: 9. DNA for the CDR3: TGTGCCAGCAGCCTAGACCGGGACAGTGCCTACGAGCAGTACTTC. Amino acid sequence: CASSLDRDSAYEQYF.

This rearrangement joins TRBV9 to TRBJ2-2, with a tentative D call TRBD1 (6 bases). The CDR3 loop spans 15 amino acids. The germline V gene encodes CDR1 SGDLS and CDR2 YYNGEE. Trimming took 4 bases from V and 4 from J, leaving 14 bases between them. CDR3 amino acids: CASSPKQGSTGELFF. The DNA of the CDR3 is TGTGCCAGCAGCCCAAAACAGGGAAGCACCGGGGAGCTGTTTTTT. Based on the CDR3 plus reference TRBV9 and TRBJ2-2, the full variable domain is DSGVTQTPKHLITATGQRVTLRCSPRSGDLSVYWYQQSLDQGLQFLIQYYNGEERAKGNILERFSAQQFPDLHSELNLSSLELGDSALYFCASSPKQGSTGELFFGEGSRLTVL.

V is TRBV19 and J is TRBJ2-1; D unclear. V shed 3 bases and J shed 0 bases, with 9 bases lying between them. This CDR3 has 15 residues. The germline V gene encodes CDR1 LNHDA and CDR2 SQIVND (reference sequence). In nucleotides, the CDR3 is TGTGCCAGTAGTATCAGCGTCCACTCCTACAATGAGCAGTTCTTC. Protein: CASSISVHSYNEQFF.

The V gene is TRBV6-1, the J gene TRBJ1-1; D is uncertain. With 2 bases removed from V and 8 bases from J, the gap between germline ends came to 18 bases. This CDR3 region has 15 residues. CDR1 is MNHNS and CDR2 is SASEGT in the germline V gene. CDR3 sequence reads: CASSESPPPGKEAFF. As DNA, the CDR3 is TGTGCCAGCAGTGAAAGCCCCCCGCCAGGCAAGGAAGCTTTCTTT.

The rearrangement links TRBV27 to TRBJ2-7; no clear D. Germline CDR1 reads MNHEY; CDR2 reads SMNVEV (reference sequence). Trimming cost V 6 bases and J 0 bases, with 6 bases left between them. The CDR3 runs to 12 residues. CDR3 loop: CASSLRSYEQYF. CDR3 DNA: TGTGCCAGCAGCTTACGCTCCTACGAGCAGTACTTC.

This clone was seen once. CDR3 in amino acids: CASKIETAAEAFF. In nucleotides, the CDR3 is TGTGCCAGCAAGATCGAGACAGCCGCTGAAGCTTTCTTT. V usage is TRBV2 and J usage is TRBJ1-1, with D perhaps matching TRBD1 (5 bases). This CDR3 has 13 residues. V gave up 7 bases and J gave up 6 bases, with 15 bases separating them. The germline CDR1 and CDR2 sequences are SNHLY and FYNNEI.

This clone was counted a few times. This chain connects TRBV4-2 to TRBJ2-3; 7 bases are shared with TRBD2. Trimming at V came to 4 bases and at J to 4 bases, leaving 5 bases not matched to a gene. The germline V gene encodes CDR1 LGHNA and CDR2 YNFKEQ. The CDR3 length is 14 residues. This CDR3 is CASSRGSGADTQYF. CDR3 nucleotide sequence: TGTGCCAGCAGCCGGGGAAGCGGGGCAGATACGCAGTATTTT.